This T cell receptor beta chain came from a study of blood T cell repertoires in COVID-19. Study details: Sites across the United States, Italy and Spain contributed samples from acute and convalescent COVID-19. Sample material is recorded as cDNA or gDNA derived from T cells, B-cell-depleted T cells, or PBMCs.

In the original analysis: Reference gene primers were amplified, and this amplification served to estimate nucleated cell counts. Assay: immunoSEQ multiplex PCR; the TCRdb copy retains only in-frame clones and omits some. V and J calls and clone size are as listed in that table; D and trimming were resolved from the DNA. This sample has some 190,000 clones, with less than 90% found just once. The germline CDR1 and CDR2 sequences are SEHNR and FQNEAQ (reference sequence). V shed 5 bases, J shed 3 bases, and the junction held 3 bases outside the gene matches. The CDR3 is made up of 14 amino acids. The chain recombines TRBV7-9 with TRBJ1-3; 8 positions match TRBD1. The clonotype was recovered from a man aged 30 to 39 with acute or convalescent COVID-19. Sample: peripheral blood. CDR3 in DNA: TGTGCCAGCAGCCCACAGGGGGTTGGAAACACCATATATTTT. Amino acid sequence: CASSPQGVGNTIYF.